This T cell receptor (beta chain) was sequenced during a study of blood T cell repertoires in COVID-19. As for the study in general: Donors in the United States, Italy and Spain gave samples during acute or convalescent COVID-19. Nucleic acid was either cDNA or gDNA, and it came from T cells, B-cell-depleted T cells, or PBMCs.

Study processing details: Reference gene primer amplification yielded estimated nucleated cell counts. Profiled with immunoSEQ multiplex PCR; TCRdb holds only in-frame clones, not every one. The V and J calls and clone size were taken over from that table, and D and trimming were inferred from the DNA. The table shows roughly 30,000 clones, with roughly 90% occurring only once. V lost 6 bases to trimming and J lost 5 bases, with 11 bases between them. This CDR3 spans 14 amino acids. Germline V lookup: CDR1 MNHEY, CDR2 SVGAGI. Material for sequencing was peripheral blood. The receptor was isolated from a human donor in a cohort sampled during active COVID-19. V gene TRBV6-5 combines with J gene TRBJ2-6; D not certain. CDR3 DNA sequence: TGTGCCAGCAGCCCCACGACTCGGGCCAACGTCCTGACTTTC. Its translation is CASSPTTRANVLTF.